A single sample is the source of the 32 T cell receptor beta chains below, sequenced in a study of technical replicates of blood from four donors. This table comes from immunoSEQ multiplex PCR, and its TCRdb copy is limited to in-frame clones, with some not included. Of over 50,000 clones in the sample, about 97% are singletons; the top ten hold over 0.15%. Source material: T cells isolated from PBMCs. These receptors all stem from a human donor in good health.

The chain links TRBV7-9 to TRBJ2-7, with D possibly TRBD1 on 5 matching bases. V was shortened by 0 bases and J by 7 bases, with 7 bases between the two germline ends. The CDR3 consists of 12 residues. Germline CDR1 is SEHNR and CDR2 is FQNEAQ (reference sequence). CDR3 nucleotides: TGTGCCAGCAGCTTAGCCCGGACAGAGCAGTACTTC. Its translation: CASSLARTEQYF.

The V gene is TRBV9, the J gene TRBJ1-5; the D gene is possibly TRBD1 (5 bases). Germline V gives CDR1 SGDLS, CDR2 YYNGEE. The ends were cut back, 4 bases at V and 7 bases at J, with 12 bases in the middle. The CDR3 runs to 13 residues. The CDR3 bases are TGTGCCAGCAGCTCGGACATGTGGCAGCCCCAGCATTTT. Amino acid sequence: CASSSDMWQPQHF.

The genes are TRBV6-1 and TRBJ2-5, with D unclear. Trimming cost V 4 bases and J 2 bases, with 8 bases left between them. The germline CDR1 and CDR2 sequences are MNHNS and SASEGT. This CDR3 has 13 amino acids. The CDR3, as DNA: TGTGCCAGCAGTGGAGTCCTGCAAGAGACCCAGTACTTC. Its protein product is CASSGVLQETQYF.

This rearrangement joins TRBV6-4 to TRBJ2-2; weak D call: TRBD1 (5 bases). The V gene lost 2 bases and the J gene lost 2 bases, with 9 bases spanning the gap. The CDR3 is 15 residues long. Germline CDR1 is MRHNA and CDR2 is SNTAGT. The CDR3 sequence: CASSDRGENTGELFF. The CDR3, as DNA: TGTGCCAGCAGTGACAGGGGCGAAAACACCGGGGAGCTGTTTTTT.

The rearrangement links TRBV6-6 to TRBJ1-1, with TRBD1 as a possible D gene (5 bases). Germline CDR1 reads MNHNY; CDR2 reads SVGAGI (reference sequence). The CDR3 spans 12 residues. V was shortened by 6 bases and J by 7 bases, with 12 bases between the two germline ends. The CDR3 DNA reads TGTGCCAGCAGGGACACCCTCGATGAAGCTTTCTTT. Its protein is CASRDTLDEAFF.

The rearrangement links TRBV11-2 to TRBJ1-4, with 11 bases fitting TRBD1. CDR3 length: 14 residues. From germline, CDR1 is SGHAT and CDR2 FQNNGV. V shed 3 bases and J 8 bases; nucleotides not matched to a gene: 2. Written as DNA, the CDR3 is TGTGCCAGCAGCTTGGACAGGGGGCGCGAAAAACTGTTTTTT. It codes for CASSLDRGREKLFF.

This chain connects TRBV4-1 to TRBJ1-6; D not resolved. Trimming left V 0 bases short and J 11 bases short, with 14 bases between. The V gene's germline CDR1 is MGHRA and CDR2 YSYEKL. CDR3 size: 15 residues. The CDR3 nucleotides read TGCGCCAGCAGCCAAGATCCCGAGGGAGTGGCACCCCTCCACTTT. Residues: CASSQDPEGVAPLHF.

This rearrangement joins TRBV2 to TRBJ2-7; 13 nucleotides align to TRBD2. This CDR3 is built from 15 residues. Germline V gene lookup returns CDR1 SNHLY and CDR2 FYNNEI. V was clipped by 11 bases and J by 0 bases; unmatched bases: 7. CDR3 loop: CAARGTSGTSYEQYF. CDR3 DNA: TGTGCCGCGAGGGGGACTAGCGGGACCTCCTACGAGCAGTACTTC.

The chain couples TRBV28 to TRBJ1-5; D is uncertain. The CDR3 loop spans 13 amino acids. With 7 bases removed from V and 3 bases from J, the gap between germline ends came to 10 bases. CDR1 MDHEN and CDR2 SYDVKM come from the germline V gene. The CDR3 is CASNRRNNQPQHF. Here the CDR3 DNA reads TGTGCCAGCAACCGCAGAAACAATCAGCCCCAGCATTTT.

The chain joins TRBV5-6 to TRBJ1-3; 9 bases are shared with TRBD1. The CDR3 is 15 residues long. Trimming removed 0 bases from V and 7 bases from J; junction bases left unmatched: 5. CDR1 and CDR2 from the germline V gene are SGHDT and YYEEEE. The CDR3 here is CASSLVWTGDNTIYF. The CDR3 bases are TGTGCCAGCAGCTTGGTCTGGACAGGGGATAACACCATATATTTT.

For this clone: At one end the junction does not follow the germline gene, possibly because of a read error. The chain has TRBV19 and TRBJ2-1; possible D gene TRBD2, 6 bases. The CDR3 spans 15 residues. From germline, CDR1 is LNHDA and CDR2 SQIVND (reference sequence). The CDR3 DNA follows: TGTGCCAGTACCCCCCTAGCGAGCTCCTCCAATGAGCAGTTCTTC. Protein product: CASTPLASSSNEQFF.

This clone was counted a single time. This chain joins TRBV7-9 and TRBJ1-1, with unresolved D. V was shortened by 3 bases and J by 1 base, with 9 bases between the two germline ends. The CDR3 sequence is 14 residues long. Germline V gives CDR1 SEHNR, CDR2 FQNEAQ (reference sequence). CDR3 DNA sequence: TGTGCCAGCAGCTTGAGGGCTCCGAACACTGAAGCTTTCTTT. The encoded protein is CASSLRAPNTEAFF.

V is TRBV6-5 and J is TRBJ1-6; D remains unclear. Trimming shortened V by 5 bases and J by 8 bases, and 10 bases separated the two germline ends. Germline loops: CDR1 MNHEY, CDR2 SVGAGI. The CDR3 consists of 13 residues. This chain's CDR3 is CASSLKRDSPLHF. DNA for the CDR3: TGTGCCAGCAGTCTGAAGAGGGATTCACCCCTCCACTTT.

The chain uses TRBV2 and TRBJ1-1; possibly TRBD1 for D (6 bases). Trimming left V 11 bases short and J 4 bases short, with 17 bases between. Germline values: CDR1 SNHLY, CDR2 FYNNEI. This CDR3 has 13 amino acids. The CDR3 spells CAAMREGGTEAFF. Here the CDR3 DNA reads TGTGCCGCTATGAGGGAGGGGGGCACTGAAGCTTTCTTT.

The CDR3 sequence is CASSHRRGSETSTDTQYF. In DNA, the CDR3 is TGTGCCAGCAGCCACCGCAGGGGAAGCGAAACTAGCACAGATACGCAGTATTTT. V and J are TRBV11-2 and TRBJ2-3, with D tentatively TRBD1 (6 bases). The CDR3 is 18 amino acids. With 5 bases removed from V and 0 bases from J, the gap between germline ends came to 21 bases. The germline V gene encodes CDR1 SGHAT and CDR2 FQNNGV.

In nucleotides, the CDR3 is TGTGCCTGGAGAATGACAGGGGCCTTTGTGACCCAGTACTTC. Protein sequence: CAWRMTGAFVTQYF. The chain couples TRBV30 to TRBJ2-5; TRBD1 matches 8 bases. The CDR3 length is 14 residues. Trimming at V came to 3 bases and at J to 7 bases, leaving 10 bases not matched to a gene. In germline, CDR1 is GTSNPN, CDR2 SVGIG (reference sequence).

J is TRBJ1-3 and V is TRBV4-1; D is ambiguous. The CDR3 totals 18 residues. Germline CDR1 reads MGHRA; CDR2 reads YSYEKL. With 1 base removed from V and 0 bases from J, the gap between germline ends came to 16 bases. Here the CDR3 DNA reads TGCGCCAGCAGCCAAGGACGGCAGTCAGGCCACTCTGGAAACACCATATATTTT. Protein: CASSQGRQSGHSGNTIYF.

The CDR3: CASSLMGLVADEQFF. As DNA, the CDR3 is TGTGCCAGCAGCTTAATGGGACTAGTCGCCGATGAGCAGTTCTTC. The V and J genes are TRBV7-3 and TRBJ2-1; TRBD2 aligns across 8 bases. The V gene end was trimmed by 1 base and the J gene end by 8 bases; junction bases not matched to a gene: 7. Germline CDR1 is SGHTA and CDR2 is FQGTGA. The CDR3 loop spans 15 amino acids. The full variable domain, with the rest looked up from reference TRBV7-3 and TRBJ2-1, is GAGVSQTPSNKVTEKGKYVELRCDPISGHTALYWYRQSLGQGPEFLIYFQGTGAADDSGLPNDRFFAVRPEGSVSTLKIQRTERGDSAVYLCASSLMGLVADEQFFGPGTRLTVL.

Points on this clone: At one boundary the junction diverges from the germline segment, which might be a read error. The rearrangement links TRBV7-7 to TRBJ1-3, with TRBD1 matching over 8 bases. Germline values: CDR1 SSHAT, CDR2 FNYEAQ (reference sequence). The CDR3 spans 14 residues. CDR3 region: CASSPGGAGNTIYF. The CDR3 nucleotides are TGTGCTAGCAGCCCAGGGGGCGCCGGAAACACCATATATTTT.

The chain joins TRBV10-1 to TRBJ2-1; the D gene is possibly TRBD1 (5 bases). V was cut by 4 bases and J by 0 bases, with 10 bases left in between. CDR3 length equals 15 residues. The V gene's germline CDR1 is WNHNN and CDR2 SYGVQD (reference sequence). CDR3 amino acids: CASSVDRTSYNEQFF. DNA of the CDR3: TGCGCCAGCAGTGTTGACAGAACCTCCTACAATGAGCAGTTCTTC.

The rearrangement uses TRBV6-5 and TRBJ1-3; 9 nucleotides match TRBD1. CDR3 length: 15 amino acids. V shed 10 bases, J shed 1 base, and the junction held 8 bases outside the gene matches. Germline V gives CDR1 MNHEY, CDR2 SVGAGI. The CDR3 DNA sequence: TGTGCCACCAGGGGACAGGGTACTTCTGGAAACACCATATATTTT. This encodes CATRGQGTSGNTIYF.

J is TRBJ2-1 and V is TRBV7-9; possible D gene TRBD2, 5 bases. The CDR3 is 14 residues long. Trimming removed 6 bases from V and 4 bases from J, with 13 bases in between. CDR1 and CDR2 from the germline V gene are SEHNR and FQNEAQ (reference sequence). The CDR3: CASSFWGVYNEQFF. The CDR3 DNA reads as TGTGCCAGCAGTTTTTGGGGAGTGTACAATGAGCAGTTCTTC.

The chain employs TRBV7-8 and TRBJ2-1; 8 bases line up with TRBD2. Unmatched junction bases numbered 12, after V lost 5 bases and J lost 6 bases. This CDR3 has 16 residues. Germline CDR1 SGHVS, CDR2 FQNEAQ. The CDR3 region is CASSQPLAAGGNEQFF. CDR3 nucleotide sequence: TGTGCCAGCAGCCAACCTCTAGCGGCGGGGGGCAATGAGCAGTTCTTC.

The chain carries TRBV4-1 and TRBJ2-7, with D possibly matching TRBD2 (5 bases). The CDR3 spans 13 residues. Per the germline V gene, CDR1 is MGHRA and CDR2 is YSYEKL. V was clipped by 6 bases and J by 7 bases, with 16 bases between them. Here the CDR3 reads CASRPLYSGEQYF. The CDR3 nucleotides read TGCGCCAGCAGACCGCTGTATTCGGGAGAGCAGTACTTC.

The J gene is TRBJ2-4, the V gene TRBV4-1; 12 bases map to TRBD1. The V segment lost 0 bases and the J segment 1 base; nucleotides outside the gene matches: 13. Germline values: CDR1 MGHRA, CDR2 YSYEKL. The CDR3 totals 21 residues. The CDR3 DNA reads TGCGCCAGCAGCCAAGATCAATCGGGACAGGGGGCCTGGGGGGCCAAAAACATTCAGTACTTC. This translates into CASSQDQSGQGAWGAKNIQYF.

The J gene is TRBJ2-1, the V gene TRBV5-1; possibly TRBD2 for D (7 bases). The CDR3 extends over 15 amino acids. The germline gives CDR1 SGHRS, CDR2 YFSETQ. Deletions cut 5 bases from V and 4 bases from J, with 16 bases between. CDR3 sequence: CASRPGGGGYNEQFF. The CDR3 DNA reads TGCGCCAGCAGGCCGGGGGGCGGAGGATACAATGAGCAGTTCTTC.

The chain is built from TRBV9 and TRBJ1-5; no reliable D call. The ends were cut back, 4 bases at V and 6 bases at J, with 14 bases in the middle. CDR3 length equals 14 residues. The germline V gene encodes CDR1 SGDLS and CDR2 YYNGEE. CDR3 bases: TGTGCCAGCAGCTTGAGCCTAGCAGGTCAGCCCCAGCATTTT. Translating gives CASSLSLAGQPQHF.

The rearrangement joins TRBV5-6 to TRBJ2-7, with D perhaps TRBD1 (5 bases). The germline gives CDR1 SGHDT, CDR2 YYEEEE. The CDR3 is 14 residues long. V was cut by 2 bases and J by 0 bases, with 9 bases left in between. The CDR3 protein is CASSFRAISYEQYF. CDR3 sequence (DNA): TGTGCCAGCAGCTTCAGGGCGATCTCCTACGAGCAGTACTTC.

This rearrangement joins TRBV29-1 to TRBJ2-5; weak D call: TRBD2 (5 bases). Between the trimmed V and J ends, which lost 1 base and 5 bases, there was a span of 14 bases. The CDR3 totals 14 residues. Germline CDR1 is SQVTM and CDR2 is ANQGSEA. The CDR3 nucleotides are TGCAGCGTTGAAGGTTTGGACTCCGGGGAGACCCAGTACTTC. This codes for CSVEGLDSGETQYF.

The chain combines TRBV6-1 with TRBJ1-1; a weak D match, TRBD1 (6 bases). V shed 6 bases and J shed 12 bases, with 14 bases lying between them. The CDR3 loop spans 11 amino acids. Germline V gene data show CDR1 as MNHNS and CDR2 as SASEGT. CDR3 nucleotides: TGTGCCAGCAGCCCAACAGGGTGGCCTTTCTTT. Amino acids: CASSPTGWPFF.

J is TRBJ1-1 and V is TRBV15; D is undetermined. CDR3 length equals 13 residues. Trimming removed 1 base at V and 4 bases at J, with 7 bases between. Per germline, CDR1 LNHNV and CDR2 YYDKDF (reference sequence). The CDR3 loop reads CATSRVLSTEAFF. The CDR3 region has the DNA TGTGCCACCAGCAGAGTACTGAGCACTGAAGCTTTCTTT.

J is TRBJ1-2 and V is TRBV2, with D unresolved. The CDR3 is 13 amino acids. Germline V gene sequence: CDR1 SNHLY, CDR2 FYNNEI. The V gene lost 3 bases and the J gene lost 8 bases, with 13 bases spanning the gap. CDR3 bases: TGTGCCAGCAGTGACGAGGTCGCAACAGGCTACACCTTC. Amino acid sequence: CASSDEVATGYTF.